This record looks at one T cell receptor (beta chain) sequence and its context. These data come from a study of blood T cell repertoires in COVID-19. V was clipped by 2 bases and J by 9 bases, with 17 bases between them. Germline CDR1 and CDR2: SGHNT and YENEEA. The CDR3 contains 15 residues. Enrollees, roughly 18 to 89 years old, lived in 24 US areas. Which cohort a participant joined came from the clinical history participants gave. Original data processing: Reference gene primers were amplified, and this amplification served to estimate nucleated cell counts. Clones were read by immunoSEQ multiplex PCR, and TCRdb kept only the in-frame ones, dropping some. Clone size and V and J calls were adopted from that table, with D and trimming inferred from the DNA. The sample consists of approximately 260,000 clones, approximately 86% of them appearing once.

The source is a woman aged 40 to 55 with acute COVID-19. The chain uses TRBV11-3 and TRBJ2-1; unclear D gene. Sequences were obtained from PBMCs or T cells enriched from blood (not recorded which). CDR3 in DNA: TGTGCCAGCAGCTTATTGTTGCAGGTATTAGGTGAGCAGTTCTTC. It yields the protein CASSLLLQVLGEQFF. The variable domain in full, completed from reference TRBV11-3 and TRBJ2-1, reads EAGVVQSPRYKIIEKKQPVAFWCNPISGHNTLYWYLQNLGQGPELLIRYENEEAVDDSQLPKDRFSAERLKGVDSTLKIQPAELGDSAVYLCASSLLLQVLGEQFFGPGTRLTVL.